Listed below are T cell receptor beta chains from one sample, sequenced in a study of early T cells in non-severe SARS-CoV-2 infection. From the 5' RACE reads, TCRdb called clonotypes with MiXCR, one entry per CDR3 protein. The sample has about 55,000 distinct CDR3 sequences, approximately 7.6% seen once; the top ten hold around 4.5%. Sequencing input: whole blood. These receptors all stem from an adult who was a healthcare worker with PCR-confirmed SARS-CoV-2 infection or an uninfected control (not recorded which). CDR3s include the opening cysteine and the closing phenylalanine or tryptophan. D genes are given only for firm matches. Not every row has a clone size; where given, it reads once, few, many or a size class.

- - TRBJ2-2 TRBV19 CASSASWKRTGELFF TGTGCCAGTAGTGCTTCGTGGAAGCGCACCGGGGAGCTGTTTTTT
- few TRBJ2-7 TRBV4-1 CASSQENNPFRRYEQYF TGCGCCAGCAGCCAAGAGAATAACCCGTTCCGGCGCTACGAGCAGTACTTC
- many TRBJ2-7 TRBV20-1 CSARRLAGNEQYF TGCAGTGCTAGGCGCCTAGCTGGGAACGAGCAGTACTTC
- - TRBJ2-4 TRBV28 CASSLLGFGKGKNIQYF TGTGCCAGCAGTTTATTAGGGTTCGGCAAGGGAAAAAACATTCAGTACTTC
TRBD1 few TRBJ1-3 TRBV6-6 CASSPTGGISGNTIYF TGTGCCAGCAGTCCTACAGGGGGAATCTCTGGAAACACCATATATTTT
- - TRBJ1-3 TRBV9 CASSVAGTGNTIYF TGTGCCAGCAGCGTAGCCGGGACTGGAAACACCATATATTTT
- many TRBJ1-1 TRBV6-4 CASSDSGRSTEAFF TGTGCCAGCAGTGACTCAGGCCGGAGCACTGAAGCTTTCTTT
- few TRBJ2-3 TRBV7-6 CASSPLPPDTQYF TGTGCCAGCAGCCCGCTTCCCCCAGATACGCAGTATTTT
- few TRBJ2-5 TRBV9 CASSVGVREETQYF TGTGCCAGCAGCGTAGGGGTCAGGGAAGAGACCCAGTACTTC
- - TRBJ2-1 TRBV20-1 CSARRLDYNEQFF TGCAGTGCCCGAAGACTAGATTACAATGAGCAGTTCTTC
- - TRBJ2-1 TRBV11-2 CASSSVENEQFF TGTGCCAGCAGCTCAGTGGAGAATGAGCAGTTCTTC
- few TRBJ1-6 TRBV4-1 CASSQDPQSSYNSPLHF TGCGCCAGCAGCCAAGACCCACAGAGCTCCTATAATTCACCCCTCCACTTT
- few TRBJ2-1 TRBV18 CASSRLVGAHNEQFF TGTGCCAGCTCACGCCTAGTGGGGGCCCACAATGAGCAGTTCTTC
- few TRBJ2-3 TRBV4-1 CASTLGDSTDTQYF TGCGCCAGCACACTAGGGGATAGCACAGATACGCAGTATTTT
- - TRBJ1-1 TRBV12-3/TRBV12-4 CASSPTGIVDLVMNTEAFF TGTGCCAGCAGTCCAACAGGGATTGTGGATCTGGTAATGAACACTGAAGCTTTCTTT
TRBD2 many TRBJ2-1 TRBV7-8 CASSFPGIAGGPGNEQFF TGTGCCAGCAGCTTCCCGGGGATAGCGGGGGGGCCAGGGAATGAGCAGTTCTTC
TRBD2 - TRBJ2-3 TRBV4-1 CASSLSGGAVFTDTQYF TGCGCCAGCAGCCTTAGCGGGGGGGCCGTATTCACAGATACGCAGTATTTT
TRBD2 - TRBJ2-3 TRBV27 CASAMGGPLDTQYF TGTGCCAGCGCAATGGGAGGGCCATTAGATACGCAGTATTTT
- - TRBJ1-6 TRBV18 CASSQGLGTHSPLHF TGTGCCAGCTCACAGGGGTTGGGTACCCATTCACCCCTCCACTTT
- few TRBJ2-7 TRBV28 CASRQTGPLEQYF TGTGCCTCCCGACAGACAGGCCCCTTAGAGCAGTACTTC
- - TRBJ2-3 TRBV24-1 CATRGTGTDTQYF TGTGCCACCAGAGGGACGGGCACAGATACGCAGTATTTT
- - TRBJ2-7 TRBV5-1 CASSLAGPSYEQYF TGCGCCAGCAGCTTGGCGGGGCCCTCCTACGAGCAGTACTTC
- few TRBJ2-5 TRBV5-4 CASSRPYDSQETQYF TGTGCCAGCAGCCGGCCGTACGACAGCCAAGAGACCCAGTACTTC
- many TRBJ2-1 TRBV30 CAWKPGGALSPQFF TGTGCCTGGAAACCAGGCGGGGCCCTTTCCCCGCAGTTCTTC
TRBD2 many TRBJ2-7 TRBV20-1 CSAEVRLAGGREQYF TGCAGTGCCGAGGTTCGACTAGCGGGGGGGCGGGAGCAGTACTTC
TRBD2 - TRBJ2-1 TRBV2 CASSTQAGTSRGNEQFF TGTGCCAGCAGCACACAAGCCGGGACTAGTAGGGGCAATGAGCAGTTCTTC
TRBD2 few TRBJ2-1 TRBV19 CASSGLAGGMGYNEQFF TGTGCCAGTAGCGGACTAGCGGGAGGTATGGGTTATAATGAGCAGTTCTTC
TRBD2 many TRBJ2-1 TRBV20-1 CSANNPGLGNRNEQFF TGCAGTGCTAATAACCCGGGACTAGGTAACCGAAATGAGCAGTTCTTC
TRBD1 many TRBJ1-6 TRBV12-3/TRBV12-4 CASSSDRVLSPLHF TGTGCCAGCAGTTCCGACAGGGTCCTATCACCCCTCCACTTT
- few TRBJ2-2 TRBV5-5 CASNPGTENTGELFF TGTGCCAGCAACCCCGGGACTGAGAACACCGGGGAGCTGTTTTTT
TRBD2 - TRBJ2-1 TRBV12-5 CASGPIGRAPEQFF TGTGCTAGTGGTCCGATCGGGAGGGCCCCTGAGCAGTTCTTC
- few TRBJ2-3 TRBV4-1 CASSQASTRVPDTQYF TGCGCCAGCAGCCAAGCCTCCACAAGGGTCCCAGATACGCAGTATTTT